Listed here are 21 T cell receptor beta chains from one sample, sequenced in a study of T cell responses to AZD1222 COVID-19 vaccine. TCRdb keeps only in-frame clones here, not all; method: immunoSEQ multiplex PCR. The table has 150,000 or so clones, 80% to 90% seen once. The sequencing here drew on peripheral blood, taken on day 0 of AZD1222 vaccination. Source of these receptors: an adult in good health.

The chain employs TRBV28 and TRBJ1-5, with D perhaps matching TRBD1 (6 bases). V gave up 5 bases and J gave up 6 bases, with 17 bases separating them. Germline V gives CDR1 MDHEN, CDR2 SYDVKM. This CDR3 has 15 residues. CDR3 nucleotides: TGTGCCAGCAGTAACACAGGGACGGTTGGTCAGCCCCAGCATTTT. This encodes CASSNTGTVGQPQHF. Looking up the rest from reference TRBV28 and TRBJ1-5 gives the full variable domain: DVKVTQSSRYLVKRTGEKVFLECVQDMDHENMFWYRQDPGLGLRLIYFSYDVKMKEKGDIPEGYSVSREKKERFSLILESASTNQTSMYLCASSNTGTVGQPQHFGDGTRLSIL.

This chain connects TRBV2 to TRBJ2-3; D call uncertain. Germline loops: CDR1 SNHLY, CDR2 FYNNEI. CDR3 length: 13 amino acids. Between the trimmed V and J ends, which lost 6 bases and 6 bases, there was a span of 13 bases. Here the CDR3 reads CASSQLVYDTQYF. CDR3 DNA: TGTGCCAGCAGCCAGCTAGTGTACGATACGCAGTATTTT.

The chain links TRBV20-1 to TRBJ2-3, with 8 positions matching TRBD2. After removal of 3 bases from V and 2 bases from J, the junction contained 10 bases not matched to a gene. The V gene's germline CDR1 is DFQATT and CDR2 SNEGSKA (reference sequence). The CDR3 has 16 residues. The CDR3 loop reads CSASLGSGAYTDTQYF. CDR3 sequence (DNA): TGCAGTGCTAGTCTGGGTAGCGGGGCCTACACAGATACGCAGTATTTT.

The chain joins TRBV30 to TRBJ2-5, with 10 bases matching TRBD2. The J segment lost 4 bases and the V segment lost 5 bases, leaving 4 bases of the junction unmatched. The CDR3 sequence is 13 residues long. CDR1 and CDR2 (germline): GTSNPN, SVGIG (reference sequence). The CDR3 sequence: CAWALAGAETQYF. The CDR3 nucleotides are TGTGCCTGGGCCCTAGCGGGGGCAGAGACCCAGTACTTC.

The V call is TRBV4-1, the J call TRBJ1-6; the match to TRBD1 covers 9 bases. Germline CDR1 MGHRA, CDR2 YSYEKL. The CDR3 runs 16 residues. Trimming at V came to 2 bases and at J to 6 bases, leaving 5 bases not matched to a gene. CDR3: CASSQPRDRVNSPLHF. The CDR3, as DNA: TGCGCCAGCAGCCAACCCCGGGACAGGGTTAATTCACCCCTCCACTTT.

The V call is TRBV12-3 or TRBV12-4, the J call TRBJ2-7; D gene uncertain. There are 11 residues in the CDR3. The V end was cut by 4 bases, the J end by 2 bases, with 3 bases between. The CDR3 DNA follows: TGTGCCAGCAGTTCGACCTACGAGCAGTACTTC. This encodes CASSSTYEQYF.

The CDR3 nucleotides read TGTGCCACCAGCAGAGATCGGGGGGCTGGAAACACCATATATTTT. It encodes CATSRDRGAGNTIYF. This chain connects TRBV15 to TRBJ1-3, with D possibly TRBD1 on 5 matching bases. The V gene's germline CDR1 is LNHNV and CDR2 YYDKDF (reference sequence). The V and J ends lost 0 bases and 2 bases respectively, with 8 bases between them. This CDR3 has 15 residues.

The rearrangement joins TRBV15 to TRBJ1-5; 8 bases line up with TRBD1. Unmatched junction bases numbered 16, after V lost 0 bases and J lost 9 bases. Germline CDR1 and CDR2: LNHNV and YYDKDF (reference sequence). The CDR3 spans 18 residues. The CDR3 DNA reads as TGTGCCACCAGCAGAGACCCTAGGGGGACAGGATTTACGGGGCCCCAGCATTTT. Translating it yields CATSRDPRGTGFTGPQHF.

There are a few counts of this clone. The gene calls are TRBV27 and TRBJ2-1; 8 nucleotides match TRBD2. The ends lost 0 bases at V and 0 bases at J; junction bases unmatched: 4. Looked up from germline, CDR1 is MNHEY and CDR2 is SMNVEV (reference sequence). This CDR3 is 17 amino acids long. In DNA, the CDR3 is TGTGCCAGCAGTTTATCCGGACTAGCCGGCTCCTACAATGAGCAGTTCTTC. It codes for CASSLSGLAGSYNEQFF.

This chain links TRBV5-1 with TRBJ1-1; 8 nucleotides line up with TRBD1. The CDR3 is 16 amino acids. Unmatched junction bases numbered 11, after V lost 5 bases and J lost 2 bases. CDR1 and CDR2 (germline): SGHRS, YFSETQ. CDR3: CASRSGTGGTNTEAFF. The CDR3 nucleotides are TGCGCCAGCAGATCAGGAACAGGGGGTACTAACACTGAAGCTTTCTTT.

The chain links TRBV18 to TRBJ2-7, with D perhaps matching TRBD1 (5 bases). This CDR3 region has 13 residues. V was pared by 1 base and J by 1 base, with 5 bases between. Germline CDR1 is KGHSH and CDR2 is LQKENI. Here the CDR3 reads CASSPQGSYEQYF. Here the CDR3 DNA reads TGTGCCAGCTCACCACAGGGGTCCTACGAGCAGTACTTC.

The CDR3 DNA sequence: TGTGCCAGCAGCGCGGGGATGGGAGAGACCCAGTACTTC. Its translation: CASSAGMGETQYF. The J gene is TRBJ2-5, the V gene TRBV14; possible D gene TRBD2, 6 bases. Germline CDR1 reads SGHDN; CDR2 reads FVKESK. The V gene lost 5 bases and the J gene lost 4 bases, with 11 bases spanning the gap. The CDR3 length is 13 residues.

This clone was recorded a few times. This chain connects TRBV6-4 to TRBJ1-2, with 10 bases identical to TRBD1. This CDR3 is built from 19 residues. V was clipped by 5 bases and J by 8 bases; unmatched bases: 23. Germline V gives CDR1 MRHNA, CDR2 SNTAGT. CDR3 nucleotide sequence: TGTGCCAGCAGTAACACGGGCGGAAGGACAGGGGGGAACTATCGGGGCTACACCTTC. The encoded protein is CASSNTGGRTGGNYRGYTF.

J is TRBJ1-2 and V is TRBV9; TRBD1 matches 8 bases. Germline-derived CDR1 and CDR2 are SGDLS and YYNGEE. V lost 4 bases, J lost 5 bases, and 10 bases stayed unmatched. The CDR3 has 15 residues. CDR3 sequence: CASSPRSTGEYGYTF. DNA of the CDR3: TGTGCCAGCAGCCCGCGGTCGACAGGGGAGTATGGCTACACCTTC.

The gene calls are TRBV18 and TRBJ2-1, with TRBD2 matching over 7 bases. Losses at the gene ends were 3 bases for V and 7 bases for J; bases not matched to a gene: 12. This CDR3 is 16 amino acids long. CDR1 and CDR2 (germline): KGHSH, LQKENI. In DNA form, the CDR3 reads TGTGCCAGCTCACCGGAAGCGGGACTACCCCGAAATGAGCAGTTCTTC. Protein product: CASSPEAGLPRNEQFF.

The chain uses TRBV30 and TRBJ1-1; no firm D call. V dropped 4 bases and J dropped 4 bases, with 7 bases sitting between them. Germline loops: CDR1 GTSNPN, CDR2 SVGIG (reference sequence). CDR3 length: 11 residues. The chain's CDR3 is CAWIGITEAFF. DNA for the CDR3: TGTGCCTGGATTGGCATCACTGAAGCTTTCTTT.

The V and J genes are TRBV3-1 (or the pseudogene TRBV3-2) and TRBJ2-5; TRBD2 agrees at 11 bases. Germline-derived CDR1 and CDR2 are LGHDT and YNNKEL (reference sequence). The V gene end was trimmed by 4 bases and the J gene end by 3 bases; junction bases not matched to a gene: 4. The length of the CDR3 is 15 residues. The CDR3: CASSPVTSGEETQYF. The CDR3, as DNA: TGTGCCAGCAGCCCAGTGACTAGCGGGGAAGAGACCCAGTACTTC.

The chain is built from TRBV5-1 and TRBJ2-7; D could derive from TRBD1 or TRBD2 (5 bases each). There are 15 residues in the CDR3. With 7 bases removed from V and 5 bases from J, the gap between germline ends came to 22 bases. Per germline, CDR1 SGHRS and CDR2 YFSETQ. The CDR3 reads CASAELGTPPDEQYF. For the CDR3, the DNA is TGCGCCAGCGCCGAACTGGGGACGCCACCCGACGAGCAGTACTTC. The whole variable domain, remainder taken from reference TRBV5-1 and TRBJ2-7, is KAGVTQTPRYLIKTRGQQVTLSCSPISGHRSVSWYQQTPGQGLQFLFEYFSETQRNKGNFPGRFSGRQFSNSRSEMNVSTLELGDSALYLCASAELGTPPDEQYFGPGTRLTVT.

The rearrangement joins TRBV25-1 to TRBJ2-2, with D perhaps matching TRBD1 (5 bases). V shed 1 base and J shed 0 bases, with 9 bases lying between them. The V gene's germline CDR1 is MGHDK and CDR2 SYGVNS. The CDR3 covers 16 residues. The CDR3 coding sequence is TGTGCCAGCAGTGAATCTACAGGCCCGAACACCGGGGAGCTGTTTTTT. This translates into CASSESTGPNTGELFF.

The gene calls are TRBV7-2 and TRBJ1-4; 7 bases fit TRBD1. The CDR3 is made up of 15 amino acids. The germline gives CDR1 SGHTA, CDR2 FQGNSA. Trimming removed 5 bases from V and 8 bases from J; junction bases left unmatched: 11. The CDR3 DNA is TGTGCCAGCAGCACCTCGACAGGGATCGGCGAAAAACTGTTTTTT. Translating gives CASSTSTGIGEKLFF.

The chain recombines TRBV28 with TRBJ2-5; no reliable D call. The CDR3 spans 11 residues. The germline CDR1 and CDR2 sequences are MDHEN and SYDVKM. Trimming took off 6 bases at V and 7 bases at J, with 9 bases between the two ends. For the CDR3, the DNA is TGTGCCAGCAGCCACGGTTTGACCCAGTACTTC. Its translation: CASSHGLTQYF.